This TCR beta chain was sequenced during a study of identical twins (dated by TCRdb to between 2015 and 2016). About the investigation overall: To test whether fetal clonotypes persist, this study deep-sequenced TCR alpha and beta repertoires from monozygotic twins, from unrelated adults of various ages, and from cord blood. To rule out contamination, the twin experiments were replicated at different times with different library preparation protocols.

General findings and caveats noted by the study authors: Compared with coincidental sharing between unrelated individuals, out-of-frame TCR alpha sequences shared between twins had an excess of sequences with low generation probability. Recombination models systematically underestimated out-of-frame TCR alpha sharing in monozygotic twins but agreed with sharing between unrelated individuals. Because the same donors could not be followed over many years, the conclusions depended on cross-sectional statistical analysis. Invariant T cells such as MAIT and iNKT could partly confound zero-insertion analyses, though diverse VJ usage argued against this for most clonotypes. In beta out-of-frame sequences, excess twin sharing was weaker, because having fewer shared sequences lowered the signal-to-noise ratio. Fewer insertions were carried by abundant cord blood beta clonotypes; a weaker similar trend was observed in young adult naive repertoires, while no such trend was observed in memory repertoires.

The library was obtained by 5' RACE. Sequencing took place on an Illumina HiSeq 2000. A universal primer binding site was added through template switching, and the final cDNA carried a unique molecular identifier so that TCR cDNA molecules could be counted accurately. First-strand cDNA for TCR alpha and beta chains was synthesized from specific primers in the conserved constant-segment region. Each cDNA library was double barcoded, with a SMART-Mk sample barcode plus Illumina barcodes, to control for contamination. Two successive PCR steps introduced TruSeq adapter sequences along with Illumina sample barcodes. The Illumina HiSeq platform was used with custom primers to sequence TCR alpha and beta cDNA libraries. Regarding the original processing steps: Raw reads were processed with MiGEC to extract unique molecular identifiers, and MiXCR was used to determine CDR3 positions. Recombination models were inferred per individual with the repgenHMM and IGoR tools using an EM algorithm. Shared clonotype analysis was performed with the tcR package in R, normalizing sharing by the product of cloneset sizes. To study raw recombination free of thymic and clonal selection effects, out-of-frame nonproductive sequences were analyzed. The public reads were reanalyzed by TCRdb: fastp trimming at Q25, MiXCR alignment, in-frame beta chains only. Every entry covers one CDR3 protein and lists the most common genes and DNA from its rows. It is TCRdb's table, rather than the study itself, that gives the V and J calls and clone size. The sample table contains hundreds of thousands of distinct CDR3 sequences; only one count was recorded for around 6.6% of them. 3.5% to 4% of the sample rests with the top ten.

The sample holds a few counts of this clonotype. It lacks a known antigen. The record has no base qualities; no much larger clone is one base away. Every donor was a healthy Caucasian. The twin cohort comprised three pairs of female monozygotic twins, all aged about 18 to 30 years. Miltenyi CD45RO+ enrichment and human naive T-cell isolation kits were used to isolate memory (CD45RO+) and naive T cells from PBMC. These sequences were also reported in another study, on yellow fever vaccine responses in identical twins. From the second report: According to the authors, the vaccine-induced T cell response in identical twins seemed to be partly convergent and partly specific to each individual. Focusing on identical twins, the study followed the T cell clones that responded to the vaccine, and did so with precision.

The TCR was taken from a woman younger than 30 in good health. Sequenced input: memory (CD45RO+) T cells sorted from blood. The meaning of the sample's cell subset or site label: CD45RO+ enriched T cells.

This receptor carries the CDR3 CASSLAGLAGSYEQFF. The nucleotide sequence is TGTGCCAGCAGCTTAGCTGGGCTAGCGGGATCCTATGAGCAGTTCTTC. The receptor chain draws on TRBV7-2 and TRBJ2-1; TRBD2 aligns with 9 central bases. The CDR3 sequence holds 16 residues, the cysteine and phenylalanine included. Only the CDR3 DNA is retained, 48 bases long and in frame from the first base. CDR1 SGHTA and CDR2 FQGNSA were looked up in the germline V gene. From V the trimming removes 0 bases and from J it removes 8 bases, while the gene matches leave 8 bases of the junction unaccounted for.